This TCR beta chain was obtained from a study of CD8 T cells in ankylosing spondylitis. Regarding the study as a whole: Matched ankylosing spondylitis synovial fluid reportedly showed significant enrichment of disease-linked clones. Ankylosing spondylitis blood appeared to be characterized by a TCR beta motif of eight highly homologous variants.

This clonotype occurred many times. Antigen specificity is unknown. This CDR3 contains 14 residues. V gave up 4 bases and J gave up 3 bases, with 12 bases separating them. Germline loops: CDR1 MGHDK, CDR2 SYGVNS. Making the TCR beta libraries involved quantitative 5'-RACE with molecular barcodes. TCRdb reprocessed the 5' RACE reads via MiXCR and lists one record per CDR3 protein. The sample has some 200,000 distinct CDR3 sequences, more than 25% seen once. The sequenced material came from blood, either unsorted or a sorted T cell fraction (not recorded which). This chain uses TRBV25-1 with TRBJ1-1; a possible D gene is TRBD1 (5 bases). This receptor was taken from a male donor with ankylosing spondylitis or in good health (not recorded which). The CDR3 loop is CASSVGTGYTEAFF. CDR3 nucleotides: TGTGCCAGCAGTGTGGGGACCGGATACACTGAAGCTTTCTTT.